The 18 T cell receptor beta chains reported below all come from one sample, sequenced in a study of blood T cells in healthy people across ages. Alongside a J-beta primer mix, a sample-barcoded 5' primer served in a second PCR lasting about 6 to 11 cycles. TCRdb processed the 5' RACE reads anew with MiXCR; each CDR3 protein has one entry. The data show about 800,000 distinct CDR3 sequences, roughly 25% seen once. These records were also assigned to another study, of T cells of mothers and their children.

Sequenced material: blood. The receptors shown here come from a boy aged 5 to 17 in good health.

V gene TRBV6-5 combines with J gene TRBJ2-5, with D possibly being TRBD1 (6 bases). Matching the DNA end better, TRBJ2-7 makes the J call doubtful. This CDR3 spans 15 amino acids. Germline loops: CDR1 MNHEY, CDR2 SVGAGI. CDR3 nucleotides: TGTGCCAGCAGTTACTCGGCAGGGGTCAGGAACGAGCAGTACTTC. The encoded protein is CASSYSAGVRNEQYF.

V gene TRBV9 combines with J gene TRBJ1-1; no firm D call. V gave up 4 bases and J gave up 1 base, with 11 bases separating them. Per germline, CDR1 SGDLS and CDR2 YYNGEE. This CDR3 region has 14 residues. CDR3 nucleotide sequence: TGTGCCAGCAGCCCCAACTCAGCGAACACTGAAGCTTTCTTT. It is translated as CASSPNSANTEAFF.

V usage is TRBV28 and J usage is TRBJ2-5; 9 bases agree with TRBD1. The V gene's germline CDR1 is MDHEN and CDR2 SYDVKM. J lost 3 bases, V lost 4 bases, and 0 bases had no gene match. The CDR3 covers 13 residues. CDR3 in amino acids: CASSWTGEETQYF. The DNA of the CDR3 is TGTGCCAGCAGTTGGACAGGGGAAGAGACCCAGTACTTC. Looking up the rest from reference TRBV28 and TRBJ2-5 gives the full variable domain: DVKVTQSSRYLVKRTGEKVFLECVQDMDHENMFWYRQDPGLGLRLIYFSYDVKMKEKGDIPEGYSVSREKKERFSLILESASTNQTSMYLCASSWTGEETQYFGPGTRLLVL.

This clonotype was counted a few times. The CDR3 region is CASSGRGGRTEAFF. In DNA, the CDR3 is TGTGCCAGCAGCGGGCGTGGTGGGCGAACTGAAGCTTTCTTT. V is TRBV12-3 or TRBV12-4 and J is TRBJ1-1; D ambiguous. Trimming left V 6 bases short and J 5 bases short, with 16 bases between. The CDR3 consists of 14 residues.

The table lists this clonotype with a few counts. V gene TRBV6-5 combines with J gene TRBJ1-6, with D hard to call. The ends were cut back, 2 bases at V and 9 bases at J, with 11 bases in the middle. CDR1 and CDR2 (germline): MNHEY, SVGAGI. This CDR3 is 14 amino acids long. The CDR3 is CASSYGRKGSPLHF. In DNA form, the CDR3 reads TGTGCCAGCAGTTACGGCAGAAAAGGTTCACCCCTCCACTTT.

The CDR3 spells CASSTRTGGVGTDTQYF. CDR3 DNA sequence: TGTGCCAGCAGTACCCGGACAGGGGGCGTCGGCACAGATACGCAGTATTTT. V is TRBV6-6 and J is TRBJ2-3; 11 bases are shared with TRBD1. V lost 5 bases to trimming and J lost 1 base; unmatched junction nucleotides: 8. This CDR3 region has 17 residues. CDR1 MNHNY and CDR2 SVGAGI come from the germline V gene (reference sequence).

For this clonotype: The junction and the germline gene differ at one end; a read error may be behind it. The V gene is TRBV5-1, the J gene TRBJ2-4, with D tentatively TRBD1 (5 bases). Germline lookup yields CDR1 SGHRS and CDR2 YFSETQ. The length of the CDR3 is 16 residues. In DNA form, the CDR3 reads TGCGCCATCAGCTCTGATTCAGGGTTAGCCAAAAACATTCAGTACTTC. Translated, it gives CAISSDSGLAKNIQYF.

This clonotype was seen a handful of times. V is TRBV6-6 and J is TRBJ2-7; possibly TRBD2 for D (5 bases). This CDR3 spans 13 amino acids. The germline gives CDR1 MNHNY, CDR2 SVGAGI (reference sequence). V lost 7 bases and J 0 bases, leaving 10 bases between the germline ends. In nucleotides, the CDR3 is TGTGCCAGCACTAGAGGGCTCTCCTACGAGCAGTACTTC. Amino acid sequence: CASTRGLSYEQYF.

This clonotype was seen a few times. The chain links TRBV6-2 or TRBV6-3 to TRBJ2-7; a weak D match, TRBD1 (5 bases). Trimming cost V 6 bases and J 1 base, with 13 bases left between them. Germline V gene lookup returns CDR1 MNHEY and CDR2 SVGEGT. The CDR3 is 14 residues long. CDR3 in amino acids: CASRSLGASYEQYF. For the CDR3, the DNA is TGTGCCAGCAGATCACTTGGGGCGTCCTACGAGCAGTACTTC.

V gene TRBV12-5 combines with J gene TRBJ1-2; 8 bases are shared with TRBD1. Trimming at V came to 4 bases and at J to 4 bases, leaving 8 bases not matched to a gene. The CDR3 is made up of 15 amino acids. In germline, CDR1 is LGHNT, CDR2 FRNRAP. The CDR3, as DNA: TGTGCTAGTGGTTCCCCCGACAGGGGACTCTATGGCTACACCTTC. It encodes CASGSPDRGLYGYTF.

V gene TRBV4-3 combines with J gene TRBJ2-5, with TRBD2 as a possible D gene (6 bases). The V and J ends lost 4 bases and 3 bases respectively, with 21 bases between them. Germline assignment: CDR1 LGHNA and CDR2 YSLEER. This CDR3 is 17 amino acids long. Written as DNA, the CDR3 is TGCGCCAGCAGCCCCTTTTACCGCGGGACGGATGAAGAGACCCAGTACTTC. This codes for CASSPFYRGTDEETQYF.

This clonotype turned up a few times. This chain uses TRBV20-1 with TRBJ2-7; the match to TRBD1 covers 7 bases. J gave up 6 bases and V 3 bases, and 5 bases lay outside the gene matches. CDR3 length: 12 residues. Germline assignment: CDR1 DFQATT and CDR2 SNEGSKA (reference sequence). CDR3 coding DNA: TGCAGTGCTAGCCGACAGGGTCCCGAGCAGTACTTC. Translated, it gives CSASRQGPEQYF.

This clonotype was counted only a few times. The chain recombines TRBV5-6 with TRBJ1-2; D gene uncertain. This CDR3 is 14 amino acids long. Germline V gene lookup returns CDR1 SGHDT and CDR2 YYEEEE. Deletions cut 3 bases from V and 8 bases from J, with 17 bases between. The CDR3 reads CASSSRGPEEGYTF. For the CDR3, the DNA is TGTGCCAGCAGCTCAAGAGGACCTGAGGAAGGCTACACCTTC.

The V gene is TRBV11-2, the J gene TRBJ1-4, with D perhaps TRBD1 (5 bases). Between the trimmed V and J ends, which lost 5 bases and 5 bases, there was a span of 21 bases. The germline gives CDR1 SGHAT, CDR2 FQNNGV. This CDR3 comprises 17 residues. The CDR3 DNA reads TGTGCCAGCAGCCGACCTTCGAGGGGAAGTGCCAATGAAAAACTGTTTTTT. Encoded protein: CASSRPSRGSANEKLFF.

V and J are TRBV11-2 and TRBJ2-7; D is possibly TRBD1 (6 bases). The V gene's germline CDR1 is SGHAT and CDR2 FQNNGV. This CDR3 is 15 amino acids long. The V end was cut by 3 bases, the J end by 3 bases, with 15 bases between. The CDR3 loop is CASSLSAGEYYEQYF. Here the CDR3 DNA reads TGTGCCAGCAGCTTGTCGGCAGGGGAGTACTACGAGCAGTACTTC.

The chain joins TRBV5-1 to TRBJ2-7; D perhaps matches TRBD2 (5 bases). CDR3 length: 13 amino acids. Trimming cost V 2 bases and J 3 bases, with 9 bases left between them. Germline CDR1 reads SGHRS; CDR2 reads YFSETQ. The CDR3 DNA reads TGCGCCAGCAGCTTCGACGGAGGCTACGAGCAGTACTTC. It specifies CASSFDGGYEQYF.

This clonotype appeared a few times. The CDR3 DNA sequence: TGTGCCAGCAGCTTAGGGGGGCGAAAGCGTAGCACAGATACGCAGTATTTT. Its translation: CASSLGGRKRSTDTQYF. This chain links TRBV7-2 with TRBJ2-3, with D possibly being TRBD1 (6 bases). V shed 1 base and J shed 0 bases, with 14 bases lying between them. This CDR3 spans 17 amino acids. The V gene's germline CDR1 is SGHTA and CDR2 FQGNSA.

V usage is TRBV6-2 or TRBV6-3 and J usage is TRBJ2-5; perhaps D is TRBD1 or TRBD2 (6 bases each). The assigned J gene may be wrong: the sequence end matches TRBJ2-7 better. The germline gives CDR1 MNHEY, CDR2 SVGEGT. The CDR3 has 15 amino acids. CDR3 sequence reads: CASSYSSGDTYEQYF. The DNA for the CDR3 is TGTGCCAGCAGTTACTCATCGGGGGACACCTACGAGCAGTACTTC.